The rows below give T cell receptor beta chains drawn from one sample of a study of T-cell reconstitution after alpha-beta-depleted transplantation in children. TCRdb re-derived calls from the PCR reads in MiXCR, one entry per CDR3 protein. The sample has about 500,000 distinct CDR3 sequences; 30% to 35% are singletons. Sequencing used PBMCs from the stem cell graft donor, obtained from the stem cell graft. These receptors were obtained from a human donor who donated a stem cell graft to a child with aplastic anemia. Both conserved end residues are part of each CDR3. Each record gives: D gene, clone size, J gene, V gene, CDR3 DNA, CDR3 protein. The D gene is left open where the match is weak. Rows may omit the clone size; those that give it use once, few, many or a size class.

>NA|NA|TRBJ2-1|TRBV6-2/TRBV6-3
TGTGCCAGCAGACGGGGCCTCATGTTCTTC
CASRRGLMFF
>NA|NA|TRBJ2-1|TRBV5-1
TGCGCCAGCAGCATGACCAACGCCGCCTACAATGAGCAGTTCTTC
CASSMTNAAYNEQFF
>TRBD2|NA|TRBJ2-1|TRBV19
TGTGCCAGTAGTGTACTACCGGGAGGGCCATCCCTCTTC
CASSVLPGGPSLF
>NA|once|TRBJ1-2|TRBV15
TGTGCCACCAGCAGCAGGAAAAACTATGGCTACACCTTC
CATSSRKNYGYTF
>TRBD2|NA|TRBJ2-3|TRBV19
TGTGCCAGTAGTATTGGGGCTAGCGGTAGCACAGATACGCAGTATTTT
CASSIGASGSTDTQYF
>NA|NA|TRBJ2-1|TRBV5-1
TGCGCCAGCAGCTTGAAGGGAGGACACAATGAGCAGTTCTTC
CASSLKGGHNEQFF
>TRBD2|NA|TRBJ2-2|TRBV6-1
TGTGCCAGCAGGATACTACTAGCGGGAGGGCCAGGCACCGGGGAGCTGTTTTTT
CASRILLAGGPGTGELFF
>NA|few|TRBJ1-1|TRBV6-5
TGTGCCAGCAGTTCTTTTTTAACGCGAGACACTGAAGCTTTCTTT
CASSSFLTRDTEAFF
>TRBD2|few|TRBJ2-3|TRBV29-1
TGCAGCGTTGACGGGACTAGCGGCCGGGTGGGACAGTATTTT
CSVDGTSGRVGQYF
>NA|NA|TRBJ2-1|TRBV5-1
TGCGCCAGCAGCTTGGACCTTAGCTCCTACAATGAGCAGTTCTTC
CASSLDLSSYNEQFF
>NA|NA|TRBJ1-2|TRBV29-1
TGCAGCGCCCGGACCGTGACCTATGGCTACACCTTC
CSARTVTYGYTF
>TRBD2|few|TRBJ2-1|TRBV6-1
TGTGCCAGCAGGCAGCGGCGGGAGGGCTGGAATGAGCAGTTCTTC
CASRQRREGWNEQFF
>TRBD1|NA|TRBJ1-5|TRBV6-1
TGTGCCAGCAGTCCGTCCCGGGACAGGCCTCCCAATCAGCCCCAGCATTTT
CASSPSRDRPPNQPQHF
>NA|NA|TRBJ2-7|TRBV3-1
TGTGCCAGCAGCCAAGGTAGTGGGACCTTGGGATACGAGCAGTACTTC
CASSQGSGTLGYEQYF
>NA|few|TRBJ1-1|TRBV7-9
TGTGCCAGCAGCTATCCTCTCACGCCGTTGACTGAAGCTTTCTTT
CASSYPLTPLTEAFF
>TRBD2|NA|TRBJ2-7|TRBV12-3/TRBV12-4
TGTGCCAGCGGCGGGGGACTGAGCTCCTACGAGCAGTACTTC
CASGGGLSSYEQYF